These T cell receptor beta chains were read from a single sample in a study of T-cell reconstitution after alpha-beta-depleted transplantation in children. TCRdb reprocessed the PCR reads via MiXCR and lists one record per CDR3 protein. The table lists 300,000 to 400,000 distinct CDR3 sequences, roughly 15% of them singletons. Specimen: PBMCs, mostly from graft donor cells, collected 360 days after TCRalphabeta/CD19-depleted stem cell transplant. The receptors were gathered from a male patient aged 2 to 9 who had a stem cell transplant for acute lymphoblastic leukemia, so the T cells may come from the graft donor. The CDR3 runs from the conserved cysteine through the conserved F or W.

>TRBV4-3|TRBJ2-4
CASSQMGSDIQYF
>TRBV28|TRBJ2-1
CASRNPVHEQFF
>TRBV9|TRBJ2-3
CASSVTSAGGTDTQYF
>TRBV4-1|TRBJ2-7
CASSHFSAGVYEQYF
>TRBV10-3|TRBJ1-1
CAISRDRGYTEAFF
>TRBV25-1|TRBJ2-1
CASWDGYNEQFF
>TRBV6-2/TRBV6-3|TRBJ2-5
CASSHPRDQETQYF
>TRBV7-9|TRBJ2-5
CASSPGQGGGETQYF
>TRBV20-1|TRBJ2-5
CSAATGQQETQYF
>TRBV28|TRBJ2-5
CASSLPGAETQYF
>TRBV7-9|TRBJ2-5
CASSLRTGRETQYF
>TRBV20-1|TRBJ2-3
CSASLRIAGGPLADTQYF
>TRBV12-3/TRBV12-4|TRBJ1-4
CASSLVGSWGEKLFF
>TRBV28|TRBJ2-3
CASSLLAGTQYF
>TRBV7-2|TRBJ2-7
CASSPDRGLSYEQYF
>TRBV10-3|TRBJ2-2
CAISPSPRRGNTGELFF
>TRBV5-1|TRBJ2-5
CASSLAGLSRGETQYF
>TRBV5-8|TRBJ1-6
CASSLLPTASNSPLHF
>TRBV28|TRBJ2-5
CASSLGGTGRQETQYF
>TRBV24-1|TRBJ2-2
CATSDTYSANTGELFF
>TRBV29-1|TRBJ2-7
CSVPETSGRSRSYEQYF
>TRBV7-2|TRBJ2-7
CASTTGVAGSYEQYF
>TRBV5-1|TRBJ2-5
CASSLEVGLGETQYF
>TRBV28|TRBJ2-3
CASSLWEPGGAQYF
>TRBV19|TRBJ1-1
CASSIWENTEAFF
>TRBV9|TRBJ2-2
CASSVEVRRGDTGELFF
>TRBV5-1|TRBJ2-5
CASSNKQGAAQETQYF
>TRBV4-2|TRBJ2-5
CASSQAGEFWGETQYF
>TRBV6-5|TRBJ1-5
CASSYSMGSSNQPQHF
>TRBV29-1|TRBJ2-5
CSVKVVQQETQYF
>TRBV6-6|TRBJ1-5
CASSTGRVQPQHF
>TRBV9|TRBJ1-2
CASSVAPDSMGYTF
>TRBV12-3/TRBV12-4|TRBJ2-5
CASSLSGIETQYF
>TRBV6-5|TRBJ1-2
CASSYGGANYGYTF
>TRBV7-2|TRBJ2-7
CASSLEVGRLGNEQYF
>TRBV6-1|TRBJ2-7
CASRGQGNSYEQYF
>TRBV20-1|TRBJ2-1
CSAWDGSSYNEQFF
>TRBV6-5|TRBJ2-1
CASSYIESYNEQFF
>TRBV6-5|TRBJ1-1
CASSYRETEAFF
>TRBV5-1|TRBJ2-7
CASSLWDNSYEQYF